These 17 T cell receptor beta chains were all obtained from the same sample, sequenced in a study of cytomegalovirus exposure and HLA in healthy donors. 60 Vbeta and 13 Jbeta primers were used in PCR. Data came from immunoSEQ multiplex PCR; TCRdb stores just in-frame clones and leaves some out. The sample includes 100,000 to 150,000 clones, about 70% of them seen just once. The sample comprised PBMCs. The origin of the receptors is a woman aged 55-75 years in good health and CMV-seropositive.

The chain has TRBV6-6 and TRBJ1-1; no definite D call. The CDR3 has 13 residues. The V end lost 4 bases, the J end lost 3 bases, and 9 bases lay between the germline ends. Germline-derived CDR1 and CDR2 are MNHNY and SVGAGI (reference sequence). CDR3 sequence: CASSSLGDTEAFF. The CDR3 region has the DNA TGTGCCAGCAGTTCCCTCGGAGACACTGAAGCTTTCTTT.

The genes are TRBV5-1 and TRBJ1-1; D may be TRBD1 (5 bases). Germline V CDR1 and CDR2: SGHRS, YFSETQ. The CDR3 totals 16 residues. Trimming shortened V by 0 bases and J by 1 base, and 13 bases separated the two germline ends. This CDR3 reads CASSLVSETANTEAFF. CDR3 bases: TGCGCCAGCAGCTTGGTATCTGAGACAGCGAACACTGAAGCTTTCTTT.

The sample holds one count of this clone. The rearrangement joins TRBV5-1 to TRBJ1-1; no reliable D call. The ends were cut back, 0 bases at V and 5 bases at J, with 8 bases in the middle. CDR3 length: 13 amino acids. Germline V gene sequence: CDR1 SGHRS, CDR2 YFSETQ. The CDR3 nucleotides read TGCGCCAGCAGCTTGGTAGAGGAGACTGAAGCTTTCTTT. It specifies CASSLVEETEAFF.

The gene calls are TRBV5-5 and TRBJ2-1; D is possibly TRBD1 (6 bases). The germline V gene encodes CDR1 SGHKS and CDR2 YYEKEE (reference sequence). V shed 5 bases and J shed 5 bases, with 11 bases lying between them. The CDR3 is 13 residues long. The CDR3 reads CASSRTVDNEQFF. CDR3 in DNA: TGTGCCAGCAGTAGGACAGTAGACAATGAGCAGTTCTTC. Together with reference TRBV5-5 and TRBJ2-1, the CDR3 gives the full variable domain: DAGVTQSPTHLIKTRGQQVTLRCSPISGHKSVSWYQQVLGQGPQFIFQYYEKEERGRGNFPDRFSARQFPNYSSELNVNALLLGDSALYLCASSRTVDNEQFFGPGTRLTVL.

The chain has TRBV13 and TRBJ2-7, with D perhaps TRBD1 (6 bases). Trimming stripped 0 bases from V and 2 bases from J, with 17 bases between. The CDR3 is made up of 17 amino acids. Germline V lookup: CDR1 PRHDT, CDR2 FYEKMQ (reference sequence). CDR3 bases: TGTGCCAGCAGCTTAGGAGTGGCACAGGGCTTTACCTACGAGCAGTACTTC. This codes for CASSLGVAQGFTYEQYF.

The chain's CDR3 is CASSQAGTRRDTIYF. As DNA, the CDR3 is TGCGCCAGCAGCCAAGCCGGGACACGCAGAGACACCATATATTTT. V gene TRBV4-1 combines with J gene TRBJ1-3; tentatively, D is TRBD1 (6 bases). This CDR3 region has 15 residues. Trimming pared 1 base from V and 8 bases from J, leaving 15 bases between. Germline V gene sequence: CDR1 MGHRA, CDR2 YSYEKL.

This clone has only a few counts. Written as DNA, the CDR3 is TGTGCCAGTAGTATAGAGGGGCAGGGGTTTTACGAGCAGTACTTC. It encodes CASSIEGQGFYEQYF. The chain combines TRBV19 with TRBJ2-7; perhaps TRBD1 as D (6 bases). Trimming took 0 bases from V and 4 from J, leaving 13 bases between them. From germline, CDR1 is LNHDA and CDR2 SQIVND (reference sequence). The CDR3 covers 15 residues.

This sequence joins TRBV10-2 and TRBJ1-5; D is perhaps TRBD1 (6 bases). V dropped 6 bases and J dropped 3 bases, with 12 bases sitting between them. Per germline, CDR1 WSHSY and CDR2 SAAADI. The CDR3 is made up of 14 amino acids. CDR3 nucleotide sequence: TGCGCCAGCAGAGTCGGACAGATCAATCAGCCCCAGCATTTT. Residues: CASRVGQINQPQHF.

CDR3: CASSPGQGIYSNQPQHF. CDR3 sequence (DNA): TGTGCCAGCAGCCCCGGACAGGGGATCTATAGCAATCAGCCCCAGCATTTT. The chain couples TRBV4-2 to TRBJ1-5; TRBD1 aligns across 9 bases. With 4 bases clipped from V and 0 bases from J, the junction kept 7 bases outside the gene matches. Looked up from germline, CDR1 is LGHNA and CDR2 is YNFKEQ. This CDR3 has 17 amino acids.

This clone was observed a single time. The CDR3 region is CASSFTELYGYTF. The CDR3 DNA follows: TGTGCCAGCAGCTTCACAGAGCTCTATGGCTACACCTTC. The rearrangement joins TRBV5-5 to TRBJ1-2; unclear D gene. The V end was cut by 2 bases, the J end by 4 bases, with 9 bases between. Germline V gene lookup returns CDR1 SGHKS and CDR2 YYEKEE (reference sequence). The CDR3 loop spans 13 amino acids.

The V call is TRBV11-2, the J call TRBJ2-2, with TRBD2 matching 7 bases. V dropped 2 bases and J dropped 3; count of bases not matched to a gene: 9. Germline CDR1 SGHAT, CDR2 FQNNGV. CDR3 length: 17 residues. The CDR3 here is CASSLSPGGQDTGELFF. CDR3 coding DNA: TGTGCCAGCAGCTTAAGTCCGGGAGGCCAGGACACCGGGGAGCTGTTTTTT.

J is TRBJ1-1 and V is TRBV9; D ambiguous. The germline V gene has CDR1 SGDLS and CDR2 YYNGEE. The V end lost 3 bases, the J end lost 1 base, and 19 bases lay between the germline ends. The CDR3 consists of 17 residues. CDR3 nucleotide sequence: TGTGCCAGCAGCGGCCCGGCGTCGGGATTTGGGAACACTGAAGCTTTCTTT. Translating gives CASSGPASGFGNTEAFF.

V and J are TRBV9 and TRBJ1-2, with 7 bases matching TRBD1. Germline V gives CDR1 SGDLS, CDR2 YYNGEE. The V and J ends lost 5 bases and 8 bases, in that order; junction bases with no gene match: 9. The CDR3 contains 13 residues. DNA for the CDR3: TGTGCCAGCAGGGCACAGGGGATAGAGGGCTACACCTTC. The encoded protein is CASRAQGIEGYTF.

The rearrangement links TRBV5-6 to TRBJ1-2; TRBD1 matches 7 bases. Trimming cost V 4 bases and J 7 bases; bases outside gene matches: 7. This CDR3 contains 13 residues. Per germline, CDR1 SGHDT and CDR2 YYEEEE. The DNA for the CDR3 is TGTGCCAGCAGCCGCAACAGGGGAGGTGGCTACACCTTC. Protein: CASSRNRGGGYTF.

On this clone itself: The junction and the germline gene differ at one end; a read error may be behind it. The rearrangement uses TRBV6-5 and TRBJ2-5, with 11 nucleotides matching TRBD1. The CDR3 is 16 amino acids. Germline V gene sequence: CDR1 MNHEY, CDR2 SVGAGI. Written as DNA, the CDR3 is TGTGCCAGCAGCTACTTCTCCGGGACAGGGGGAGAGACCCAGTACTTC. As protein: CASSYFSGTGGETQYF.

Here the CDR3 reads CASSSGTANYEQYF. The CDR3 DNA is TGTGCCAGCAGTTCCGGGACAGCCAACTACGAGCAGTACTTC. This chain uses TRBV28 with TRBJ2-7; 7 bases agree with TRBD1. Germline CDR1 reads MDHEN; CDR2 reads SYDVKM. The CDR3 extends over 14 amino acids. Trimming cost V 4 bases and J 3 bases; bases outside gene matches: 6.

The genes are TRBV4-1 and TRBJ2-7, with D maybe TRBD1 (5 bases). Germline values: CDR1 MGHRA, CDR2 YSYEKL. This CDR3 contains 14 residues. V shed 4 bases and J shed 3 bases, with 13 bases lying between them. CDR3 in DNA: TGCGCCAGCAGCCCACAGGTTCTGGACTACGAGCAGTACTTC. This gives the protein CASSPQVLDYEQYF.